This T cell receptor beta chain stems from a study of T cells in Graves' hyperthyroidism and ophthalmopathy. The investigators amplified TCR beta CDR3 regions from RNA transcripts. The HTBI primer set was used in a first-round RT-PCR of the TCR CDR3. Using its own MiXCR run on the multiplex PCR reads, TCRdb lists one record per CDR3 protein. In the table there are 640,000 or so distinct CDR3 sequences, approximately 15% of which are singletons. About this clonotype: Its cognate antigen is unknown. The junction differs from germline at one of its ends, possibly a read error.

Findings and limits, study-wide: Most thyroid clonotypes with frequency above 0.001 were detected in blood. Model output signaled ophthalmopathy a median approximately 6 months ahead of onset.

PBMCs were sourced from approximately 10 ml fresh peripheral blood. Germline V gives CDR1 LGHDT, CDR2 YNNKEL (reference sequence). The CDR3 extends over 15 amino acids. The sequenced sample was blood. The chain employs TRBV3-1 and TRBJ1-1, with 7 positions matching TRBD1. This clonotype originated in a woman in her late teens or twenties with Graves' ophthalmopathy. Here the CDR3 reads CACSLPGQRNTEAFF. CDR3 coding DNA: TGTGCCTGCAGCCTCCCGGGACAGAGGAACACTGAAGCTTTCTTT.